This entry lists 17 T cell receptor beta chains sequenced from one sample in a study of graft-versus-host responses after intestinal transplantation. Intraepithelial lymphocytes and lamina propria lymphocytes were released through processing of graft tissue. Profiling relied on immunoSEQ multiplex PCR, and the TCRdb table lists in-frame clones only, not all of them. The sample has approximately 14,000 clones, 70% to 85% seen once; the top ten hold roughly 7.2%. The material sequenced was ileum tissue, taken 16 days after intestinal transplant. These receptors came from a human patient who received an intestinal transplant, so some T cells may come from the graft donor.

The chain is built from TRBV5-1 and TRBJ2-5; no clear D. V dropped 0 bases and J dropped 0 bases, with 9 bases sitting between them. The CDR3 totals 15 residues. Germline V gene data show CDR1 as SGHRS and CDR2 as YFSETQ. The CDR3 nucleotides are TGCGCCAGCAGCTTGGGGGCAGGCCACCAAGAGACCCAGTACTTC. Protein product: CASSLGAGHQETQYF.

This clone appeared a few times. This chain uses TRBV4-1 with TRBJ2-7, with D possibly TRBD1 on 6 matching bases. The CDR3 extends over 15 amino acids. The germline gives CDR1 MGHRA, CDR2 YSYEKL. The V end was cut by 1 base, the J end by 2 bases, with 12 bases between. The CDR3 DNA reads as TGCGCCAGCAGCCAAGTTGGTGGGGGCGCCTACGAGCAGTACTTC. It translates to CASSQVGGGAYEQYF.

The chain uses TRBV6-1 and TRBJ1-2; a possible D gene is TRBD1 (5 bases). Trimming shortened V by 4 bases and J by 2 bases, and 11 bases separated the two germline ends. CDR1 MNHNS and CDR2 SASEGT come from the germline V gene. This CDR3 region has 14 residues. The CDR3 region has the DNA TGTGCCAGCAGTGTTTTCCGGGGGAACTATGGCTACACCTTC. It codes for CASSVFRGNYGYTF.

The V gene is TRBV27, the J gene TRBJ2-7; possibly TRBD1 for D (5 bases). Germline lookup yields CDR1 MNHEY and CDR2 SMNVEV (reference sequence). This CDR3 region has 15 residues. V shed 5 bases and J shed 3 bases, with 17 bases lying between them. The CDR3 DNA follows: TGTGCCAGCAGTACCACCCCTGGACACTACTACGAGCAGTACTTC. Its translation: CASSTTPGHYYEQYF.

In DNA, the CDR3 is TGCGCCAGCAGCCAAGCAGACCGAGACTCCTACGAGCAGTACTTC. This sequence encodes CASSQADRDSYEQYF. The chain links TRBV4-1 to TRBJ2-5, with unresolved D. With the DNA end fitting TRBJ2-7 better, the J assignment may be wrong. CDR3 length: 15 residues. Per the germline V gene, CDR1 is MGHRA and CDR2 is YSYEKL.

The chain recombines TRBV28 with TRBJ2-3; 10 bases match TRBD2. The CDR3 contains 15 residues. The germline gives CDR1 MDHEN, CDR2 SYDVKM. The V and J ends lost 3 bases and 3 bases, in that order; junction bases with no gene match: 3. The CDR3 protein is CASSFSGRWTDTQYF. The DNA of the CDR3 is TGTGCCAGCAGTTTTAGCGGGAGGTGGACAGATACGCAGTATTTT. Drawing the rest from reference TRBV28 and TRBJ2-3, the complete variable domain is DVKVTQSSRYLVKRTGEKVFLECVQDMDHENMFWYRQDPGLGLRLIYFSYDVKMKEKGDIPEGYSVSREKKERFSLILESASTNQTSMYLCASSFSGRWTDTQYFGPGTRLTVL.

This clone was counted once. The chain recombines TRBV7-9 with TRBJ2-7, with 7 bases aligning to TRBD1. CDR1 SEHNR and CDR2 FQNEAQ come from the germline V gene (reference sequence). V lost 5 bases and J lost 3; bases outside the gene matches: 4. The CDR3 spans 13 residues. This CDR3 reads CASSLGQLYEQYF. CDR3 DNA sequence: TGTGCCAGCAGCCTGGGACAGCTCTACGAGCAGTACTTC.

The rearrangement joins TRBV5-4 to TRBJ1-2, with a possible D match to TRBD1 (6 bases). Germline loops: CDR1 SGHNT, CDR2 YYREEE (reference sequence). Trimming pared 3 bases from V and 1 base from J, leaving 19 bases between. The length of the CDR3 is 17 residues. CDR3 DNA: TGTGCCAGCAGCTCCCAGGACAGCCCCCTTTTTAACTATGGCTACACCTTC. As protein: CASSSQDSPLFNYGYTF.

The chain has TRBV5-1 and TRBJ1-1; possible D gene TRBD1, 5 bases. This CDR3 spans 11 amino acids. Per germline, CDR1 SGHRS and CDR2 YFSETQ. V was trimmed by 4 bases and J by 8 bases, leaving 9 bases between them. CDR3 nucleotide sequence: TGCGCCAGCAGCCCCGACAGAGAAGCTTTCTTT. It codes for CASSPDREAFF.

The V and J genes are TRBV9 and TRBJ1-4; possible D gene TRBD1, 6 bases. V shed 3 bases and J shed 6 bases, with 18 bases lying between them. The CDR3 totals 16 residues. Germline-derived CDR1 and CDR2 are SGDLS and YYNGEE. The CDR3 DNA follows: TGTGCCAGCAGCGCCGGGAGGGGGAATAATTATGAAAAACTGTTTTTT. It encodes CASSAGRGNNYEKLFF.

In its sample, this clone was seen a few times. This rearrangement joins TRBV29-1 to TRBJ1-4; a possible D gene is TRBD1 (5 bases). The CDR3 consists of 11 residues. The ends were cut back, 4 bases at V and 10 bases at J, with 10 bases in the middle. CDR1 and CDR2 (germline): SQVTM, ANQGSEA. The CDR3 sequence is CSVGYRRKLFF. The CDR3 region has the DNA TGCAGCGTTGGTTACAGGAGAAAACTGTTTTTT.

With regard to this clone: This may be a read error: a much more frequent sequence differs by one nucleotide. The rearrangement joins TRBV4-3 to TRBJ2-7; 10 nucleotides align to TRBD1. This CDR3 spans 15 amino acids. Unmatched junction bases numbered 0, after V lost 1 base and J lost 0 bases. Germline CDR1 reads LGHNA; CDR2 reads YSLEER. In DNA, the CDR3 is TGCGCCAGCAGCCAAGGGACAGGGGGCTCCTACGAGCAGTACTTC. Amino acid sequence: CASSQGTGGSYEQYF.

The chain carries TRBV10-2 and TRBJ2-1; the D gene is possibly TRBD2 (5 bases). Germline CDR1 WSHSY, CDR2 SAAADI. Trimming stripped 8 bases from V and 7 bases from J, with 12 bases between. CDR3 length: 12 amino acids. The CDR3 sequence is CASGELANEQFF. The CDR3 nucleotides read TGCGCCAGCGGGGAGCTTGCGAATGAGCAGTTCTTC.

The chain couples TRBV2 to TRBJ1-5; no firm D call. Trimming stripped 4 bases from V and 0 bases from J, with 10 bases between. This CDR3 has 15 residues. The germline V gene has CDR1 SNHLY and CDR2 FYNNEI. DNA of the CDR3: TGTGCCAGCAGTGCTGGCAGTTATAGCAATCAGCCCCAGCATTTT. It specifies CASSAGSYSNQPQHF.

CDR3 sequence: CASSYSRDSQTGQYF. The CDR3 DNA reads TGTGCCAGCAGTTACTCCCGGGACTCACAAACCGGGCAGTACTTC. This chain uses TRBV6-5 with TRBJ2-7, with D possibly being TRBD2 (6 bases). Germline-derived CDR1 and CDR2 are MNHEY and SVGAGI. V shed 0 bases and J shed 9 bases, with 18 bases lying between them. CDR3 length equals 15 residues.

The DNA for the CDR3 is TGTGCCAGCAGAATACAGGGGATGGCTGGGGCCAACGTCCTGACTTTC. Translated, it gives CASRIQGMAGANVLTF. V is TRBV11-2 and J is TRBJ2-6; TRBD1 matches at 7 bases. This CDR3 comprises 16 residues. Looked up from germline, CDR1 is SGHAT and CDR2 is FQNNGV. V shed 6 bases, J shed 2 bases, and the junction held 7 bases outside the gene matches.

The chain combines TRBV14 with TRBJ2-1; 9 nucleotides align to TRBD2. CDR1 and CDR2 from the germline V gene are SGHDN and FVKESK. The trim removed 4 bases at V and 0 bases at J, leaving 4 bases unmatched. This CDR3 has 16 amino acids. CDR3 sequence reads: CASSPLAGRSYNEQFF. The CDR3 nucleotides read TGTGCCAGCAGCCCTCTAGCGGGACGCTCCTACAATGAGCAGTTCTTC. The full variable domain, its missing parts supplied by reference TRBV14 and TRBJ2-1, is EAGVTQFPSHSVIEKGQTVTLRCDPISGHDNLYWYRRVMGKEIKFLLHFVKESKQDESGMPNNRFLAERTGGTYSTLKVQPAELEDSGVYFCASSPLAGRSYNEQFFGPGTRLTVL.